Each of the 28 T cell receptor beta chains below was sequenced from the same sample in a study of cytomegalovirus exposure and HLA in healthy donors. 60 Vbeta and 13 Jbeta primers were used in PCR. Some clones are missing from TCRdb's copy, which holds only in-frame ones; the method was immunoSEQ multiplex PCR. The sample lists 200,000 to 250,000 clones, roughly 83% seen once, with approximately 0.71% in the top ten. The sequencing input was PBMCs. The receptors shown here come from a boy aged 2 to 9 in good health and CMV-seronegative.

The chain links TRBV10-3 to TRBJ2-7; TRBD1 is a possible D gene (5 bases). Between the trimmed V and J ends, which lost 5 bases and 0 bases, there was a span of 17 bases. CDR3 length: 16 amino acids. CDR1 and CDR2 from the germline V gene are ENHRY and SYGVKD. The CDR3 reads CAISPTPSTVSYEQYF. CDR3 nucleotides: TGTGCCATCAGTCCTACTCCATCGACAGTCTCCTACGAGCAGTACTTC.

This clone was observed once. The chain couples TRBV21-1 to TRBJ2-7; the table names TRBD2, a call not compared with the DNA. TRBV21-1 is recorded as a pseudogene. This CDR3 has 16 amino acids. CDR3 residues: CASSKAAEGPYSEQYF. For the CDR3, the DNA is TGTGCCAGCAGCAAAGCTGCCGAGGGCCCGTATAGTGAGCAGTACTTC.

The chain has TRBV27 and TRBJ2-3, with D possibly being TRBD2 (5 bases). From germline, CDR1 is MNHEY and CDR2 SMNVEV (reference sequence). The V end lost 2 bases, the J end lost 2 bases, and 8 bases lay between the germline ends. This CDR3 region has 14 residues. CDR3 amino acids: CASSLGSPTDTQYF. The CDR3 region has the DNA TGTGCCAGCAGTTTAGGGAGCCCCACAGATACGCAGTATTTT.

This chain uses TRBV30 with TRBJ1-2, with D unclear. This CDR3 comprises 13 residues. CDR1 is GTSNPN, CDR2 SVGIG, per germline (reference sequence). V was pared by 6 bases and J by 0 bases, with 11 bases between. CDR3 region: CACIFRANYGYTF. CDR3 sequence (DNA): TGTGCCTGCATCTTCCGGGCTAACTATGGCTACACCTTC.

The chain combines TRBV19 with TRBJ2-7; 9 nucleotides line up with TRBD1. The CDR3 spans 14 residues. J gave up 0 bases and V 6 bases, and 3 bases lay outside the gene matches. Germline-derived CDR1 and CDR2 are LNHDA and SQIVND (reference sequence). The CDR3 nucleotides read TGTGCCAGTAGGACGGGACAGGGCTCCTACGAGCAGTACTTC. Translated, it gives CASRTGQGSYEQYF.

The chain couples TRBV7-8 to TRBJ2-2; no definite D call. In germline, CDR1 is SGHVS, CDR2 FQNEAQ. V shed 1 base and J shed 0 bases, with 6 bases lying between them. CDR3 length: 15 amino acids. The chain's CDR3 is CASSLVAPNTGELFF. The CDR3 nucleotides read TGTGCCAGCAGCTTAGTGGCACCGAACACCGGGGAGCTGTTTTTT.

The J gene is TRBJ1-5, the V gene TRBV5-6; 9 nucleotides align to TRBD1. Germline CDR1 reads SGHDT; CDR2 reads YYEEEE. The V gene end was trimmed by 4 bases and the J gene end by 13 bases; junction bases not matched to a gene: 12. The length of the CDR3 is 14 residues. CDR3 bases: TGTGCCAGCAGCAGGGCGGGACAGGGTCGTTTACAGCATTTT. It codes for CASSRAGQGRLQHF.

This chain joins TRBV7-8 and TRBJ2-2; 11 bases are a match to TRBD1. The J segment lost 4 bases and the V segment lost 5 bases, leaving 6 bases of the junction unmatched. The CDR3 has 16 residues. Germline V gives CDR1 SGHVS, CDR2 FQNEAQ. The CDR3 here is CASSVRDRGATGELFF. The CDR3 region has the DNA TGTGCCAGCAGCGTCCGGGACAGGGGGGCCACCGGGGAGCTGTTTTTT.

The rearrangement joins TRBV5-4 to TRBJ1-1; no reliable D call. Germline loops: CDR1 SGHNT, CDR2 YYREEE (reference sequence). The CDR3 extends over 16 amino acids. Trimming pared 3 bases from V and 2 bases from J, leaving 17 bases between. The CDR3 reads CASSSASTELNTEAFF. CDR3 DNA sequence: TGTGCCAGCAGCTCCGCGTCTACAGAATTAAACACTGAAGCTTTCTTT.

The genes are TRBV5-4 and TRBJ2-7; 9 nucleotides line up with TRBD1. The CDR3 runs 15 residues. V dropped 4 bases and J dropped 2; count of bases not matched to a gene: 7. Per the germline V gene, CDR1 is SGHNT and CDR2 is YYREEE (reference sequence). This chain's CDR3 is CASSRRDRDTYEQYF. Written as DNA, the CDR3 is TGTGCCAGCAGCCGTCGGGACAGGGATACCTACGAGCAGTACTTC.

CDR3 DNA sequence: TGTGCCAGCAGTCTGGACAGGTTTAACTATGGCTACACCTTC. It translates to CASSLDRFNYGYTF. V and J are TRBV25-1 and TRBJ1-2; 7 bases agree with TRBD1. V lost 5 bases to trimming and J lost 1 base; unmatched junction nucleotides: 4. There are 14 residues in the CDR3. Germline values: CDR1 MGHDK, CDR2 SYGVNS.

With regard to this clone: A junction end diverges from the germline sequence, so it may reflect a read error. This rearrangement joins TRBV19 to TRBJ2-5, with 7 bases identical to TRBD1. This CDR3 region has 13 residues. Germline assignment: CDR1 LNHDA and CDR2 SQIVND (reference sequence). The DNA for the CDR3 is TGTGTCAGTAGGAGAACAGGGGAAGAGACCCAGTACTTC. It is translated as CVSRRTGEETQYF.

This sequence joins TRBV19 and TRBJ2-7; TRBD2 is a possible D gene (6 bases). Germline V gene sequence: CDR1 LNHDA, CDR2 SQIVND (reference sequence). V dropped 5 bases and J dropped 6 bases, with 11 bases sitting between them. The CDR3 has 12 residues. The CDR3 bases are TGTGCCAGTAGTCCGGGGGAGACCGAGCAGTACTTC. It is translated as CASSPGETEQYF. Drawing the rest from reference TRBV19 and TRBJ2-7, the complete variable domain is DGGITQSPKYLFRKEGQNVTLSCEQNLNHDAMYWYRQDPGQGLRLIYYSQIVNDFQKGDIAEGYSVSREKKESFPLTVTSAQKNPTAFYLCASSPGETEQYFGPGTRLTVT.

The J gene is TRBJ2-7, the V gene TRBV5-1; TRBD1 aligns across 8 bases. Germline V CDR1 and CDR2: SGHRS, YFSETQ. The V segment lost 2 bases and the J segment 4 bases; nucleotides outside the gene matches: 5. The CDR3 is 14 residues long. The CDR3 nucleotides read TGCGCCAGCAGCTTTCGGCAGGGGGCTTACGAGCAGTACTTC. This encodes CASSFRQGAYEQYF. Variable domain in full (rest from reference TRBV5-1 and TRBJ2-7): KAGVTQTPRYLIKTRGQQVTLSCSPISGHRSVSWYQQTPGQGLQFLFEYFSETQRNKGNFPGRFSGRQFSNSRSEMNVSTLELGDSALYLCASSFRQGAYEQYFGPGTRLTVT.

This clone was counted between two and nine times. The rearrangement uses TRBV27 and TRBJ2-3; 9 bases are a match to TRBD1. This CDR3 is 14 amino acids long. V lost 5 bases, J lost 5 bases, and 5 bases stayed unmatched. Germline V CDR1 and CDR2: MNHEY, SMNVEV (reference sequence). This chain's CDR3 is CASSPRTGVDTQYF. As DNA, the CDR3 is TGTGCCAGCAGTCCGCGGACAGGGGTAGATACGCAGTATTTT.

This rearrangement joins TRBV30 to TRBJ1-1, with 7 bases matching TRBD1. This CDR3 has 16 amino acids. J gave up 4 bases and V 5 bases, and 16 bases lay outside the gene matches. CDR1 is GTSNPN, CDR2 SVGIG, per germline (reference sequence). The CDR3 sequence: CAWGKGAFRGSTEAFF. CDR3 sequence (DNA): TGTGCCTGGGGTAAGGGGGCCTTTAGAGGAAGCACTGAAGCTTTCTTT.

CDR3 sequence reads: CASSPWTSGSSHNEQFF. CDR3 sequence (DNA): TGTGCCAGCAGCCCTTGGACTAGCGGGAGTTCCCACAATGAGCAGTTCTTC. The V gene is TRBV9, the J gene TRBJ2-1; 13 nucleotides line up with TRBD2. This CDR3 has 17 residues. CDR1 and CDR2 from the germline V gene are SGDLS and YYNGEE. Germline trimming cut 4 bases from V and 5 bases from J; bases unmatched to any gene: 9. Drawing the rest from reference TRBV9 and TRBJ2-1, the complete variable domain is DSGVTQTPKHLITATGQRVTLRCSPRSGDLSVYWYQQSLDQGLQFLIQYYNGEERAKGNILERFSAQQFPDLHSELNLSSLELGDSALYFCASSPWTSGSSHNEQFFGPGTRLTVL.

The chain carries TRBV2 and TRBJ2-1; TRBD2 agrees at 13 bases. V shed 4 bases, J shed 5 bases, and the junction held 2 bases outside the gene matches. Per germline, CDR1 SNHLY and CDR2 FYNNEI. The length of the CDR3 is 15 residues. The CDR3 reads CASSVGTSGNNEQFF. As DNA, the CDR3 is TGTGCCAGCAGTGTGGGGACTAGCGGGAACAATGAGCAGTTCTTC.

Points on this clone: The junction shows a germline mismatch at one end, possibly a read error. The genes are TRBV2 and TRBJ2-6, with 8 positions matching TRBD1. The germline CDR1 and CDR2 sequences are SNHLY and FYNNEI. The CDR3 contains 17 residues. In nucleotides, the CDR3 is TGTGCCAGCAGTCGGGACAGGATCCTCTCTGAGGCCAACGTCCTGACTTTC. This codes for CASSRDRILSEANVLTF.

A single count supports this clone. The chain carries TRBV5-1 and TRBJ1-4; TRBD1 is a possible D gene (5 bases). Per the germline V gene, CDR1 is SGHRS and CDR2 is YFSETQ. This CDR3 is 14 amino acids long. V lost 4 bases, J lost 5 bases, and 12 bases lay in between. The CDR3 DNA reads TGCGCCAGCAGCAATCAGGACACAAATGAAAAACTGTTTTTT. This translates into CASSNQDTNEKLFF.

This clone was observed once. The rearrangement links TRBV9 to TRBJ1-1; 7 nucleotides line up with TRBD1. The CDR3 has 14 amino acids. The ends lost 4 bases at V and 7 bases at J; junction bases unmatched: 10. CDR1 is SGDLS and CDR2 is YYNGEE in the germline V gene. CDR3 bases: TGTGCCAGCAGCTCTAATGACAGGGCCCATGAAGCTTTCTTT. The encoded protein is CASSSNDRAHEAFF.

The gene calls are TRBV6-5 and TRBJ1-1; D unresolved. Trimming removed 6 bases from V and 0 bases from J, with 11 bases in between. The CDR3 sequence is 14 residues long. Looked up from germline, CDR1 is MNHEY and CDR2 is SVGAGI. CDR3 DNA sequence: TGTGCCAGCAGGGAAACAGTTGTGAACACTGAAGCTTTCTTT. Translated, it gives CASRETVVNTEAFF.

The gene calls are TRBV9 and TRBJ1-3; D possibly corresponds to TRBD1 (5 bases). The CDR3 totals 18 residues. V was shortened by 0 bases and J by 6 bases, with 22 bases between the two germline ends. CDR1 and CDR2 from the germline V gene are SGDLS and YYNGEE. CDR3 DNA sequence: TGTGCCAGCAGCGTAGATCCGAGGGGAGGGGACCGACTAAACACCATATATTTT. Protein sequence: CASSVDPRGGDRLNTIYF.

V gene TRBV21-1 combines with J gene TRBJ2-5; TRBD1, the table's D call, was not compared with the DNA. TRBV21-1 is a listed pseudogene. The CDR3 is 18 amino acids. Written as DNA, the CDR3 is TGTGCCAGCACAACTCTCGTGATCAGGACAGGGAGGGAAGAGACCCAGTACTTC. The encoded protein is CASTTLVIRTGREETQYF.

The count of this clone is one. This chain uses TRBV28 with TRBJ1-2; TRBD1 might be the D (6 bases). The CDR3 runs 12 residues. The germline V gene encodes CDR1 MDHEN and CDR2 SYDVKM. V shed 5 bases and J shed 4 bases, with 8 bases lying between them. In DNA, the CDR3 is TGTGCCAGCAGTCCAGGGGCCTATGGCTACACCTTC. Translating gives CASSPGAYGYTF.

This chain connects TRBV25-1 to TRBJ1-1; D gene uncertain. The CDR3 runs to 11 residues. The V end lost 3 bases, the J end lost 11 bases, and 10 bases lay between the germline ends. Germline CDR1 MGHDK, CDR2 SYGVNS. This CDR3 reads CASSEEDMAFF. The DNA of the CDR3 is TGTGCCAGCAGTGAGGAGGATATGGCTTTCTTT.

This sequence joins TRBV4-1 and TRBJ2-7, with 12 nucleotides matching TRBD1. Germline CDR1 and CDR2: MGHRA and YSYEKL. V was pared by 4 bases and J by 5 bases, with 6 bases of the junction left unmatched. CDR3 size: 15 residues. CDR3 protein: CASSRPGQGANEQYF. CDR3 sequence (DNA): TGCGCCAGCAGCCGCCCGGGACAGGGGGCCAACGAGCAGTACTTC.

The chain carries TRBV30 and TRBJ1-4; 10 bases map to TRBD1. Per the germline V gene, CDR1 is GTSNPN and CDR2 is SVGIG (reference sequence). Trimming removed 0 bases from V and 4 bases from J; junction bases left unmatched: 8. There are 17 residues in the CDR3. The DNA for the CDR3 is TGTGCCTGGAGTGTACTAGGGACAGGGGTGATTAATGAAAAACTGTTTTTT. This codes for CAWSVLGTGVINEKLFF.